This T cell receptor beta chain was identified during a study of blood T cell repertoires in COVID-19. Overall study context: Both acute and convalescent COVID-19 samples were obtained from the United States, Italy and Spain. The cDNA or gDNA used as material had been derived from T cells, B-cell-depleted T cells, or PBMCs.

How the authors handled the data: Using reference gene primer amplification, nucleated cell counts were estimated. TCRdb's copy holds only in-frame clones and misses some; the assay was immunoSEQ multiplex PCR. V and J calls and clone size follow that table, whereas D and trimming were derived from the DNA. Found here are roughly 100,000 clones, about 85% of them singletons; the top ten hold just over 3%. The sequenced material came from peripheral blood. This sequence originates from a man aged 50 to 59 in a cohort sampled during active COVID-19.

CDR3 nucleotide sequence: TGTGCCAGCAGTATAAACAGGGGTCTGAACACTGAAGCTTTCTTT. Protein product: CASSINRGLNTEAFF. J is TRBJ1-1 and V is TRBV11-2; 7 nucleotides agree with TRBD1. The J segment lost 0 bases and the V segment lost 6 bases, leaving 7 bases of the junction unmatched. The germline V gene encodes CDR1 SGHAT and CDR2 FQNNGV. This CDR3 is 15 amino acids long.